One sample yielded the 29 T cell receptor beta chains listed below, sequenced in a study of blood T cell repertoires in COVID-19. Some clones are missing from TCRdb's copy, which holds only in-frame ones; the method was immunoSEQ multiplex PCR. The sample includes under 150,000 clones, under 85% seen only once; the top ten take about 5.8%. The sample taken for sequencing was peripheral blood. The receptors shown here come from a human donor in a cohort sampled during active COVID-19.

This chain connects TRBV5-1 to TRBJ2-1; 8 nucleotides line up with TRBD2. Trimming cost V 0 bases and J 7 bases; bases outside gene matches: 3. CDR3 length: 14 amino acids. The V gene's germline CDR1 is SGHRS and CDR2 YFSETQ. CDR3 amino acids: CASSLAGTRNEQFF. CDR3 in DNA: TGCGCCAGCAGCTTGGCCGGGACTAGAAATGAGCAGTTCTTC.

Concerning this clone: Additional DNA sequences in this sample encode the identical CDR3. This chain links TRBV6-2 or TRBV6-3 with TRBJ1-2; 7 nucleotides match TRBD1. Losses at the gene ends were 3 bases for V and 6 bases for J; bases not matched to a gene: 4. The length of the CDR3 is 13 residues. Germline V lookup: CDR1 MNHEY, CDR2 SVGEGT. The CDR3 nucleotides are TGTGCCAGCAGTTATCGACAGGGTCATGGCTACACCTTC. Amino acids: CASSYRQGHGYTF.

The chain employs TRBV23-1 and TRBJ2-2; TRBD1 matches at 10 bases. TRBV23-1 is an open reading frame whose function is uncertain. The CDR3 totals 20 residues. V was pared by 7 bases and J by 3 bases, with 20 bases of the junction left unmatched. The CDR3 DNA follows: TGCGCCAGCAACCCCCACCCGGGACAGGGGAGAGGGGCGCACACCGGGGAGCTGTTTTTT. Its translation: CASNPHPGQGRGAHTGELFF.

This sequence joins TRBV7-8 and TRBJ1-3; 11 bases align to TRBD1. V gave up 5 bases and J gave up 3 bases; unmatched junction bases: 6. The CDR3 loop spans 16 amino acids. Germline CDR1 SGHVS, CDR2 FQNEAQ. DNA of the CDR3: TGTGCCAGCAGCCCCCGGGACAGGGGGTTTGGAAACACCATATATTTT. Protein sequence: CASSPRDRGFGNTIYF. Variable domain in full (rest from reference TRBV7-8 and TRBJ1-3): GAGVSQSPRYKVAKRGQDVALRCDPISGHVSLFWYQQALGQGPEFLTYFQNEAQLDKSGLPSDRFFAERPEGSVSTLKIQRTQQEDSAVYLCASSPRDRGFGNTIYFGEGSWLTVV.

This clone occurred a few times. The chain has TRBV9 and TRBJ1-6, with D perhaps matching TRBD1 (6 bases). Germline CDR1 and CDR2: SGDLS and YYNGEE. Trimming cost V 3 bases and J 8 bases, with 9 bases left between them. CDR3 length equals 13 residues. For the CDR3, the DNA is TGTGCCAGCAGCGCAAGACAGGATTCACCCCTCCACTTT. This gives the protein CASSARQDSPLHF.

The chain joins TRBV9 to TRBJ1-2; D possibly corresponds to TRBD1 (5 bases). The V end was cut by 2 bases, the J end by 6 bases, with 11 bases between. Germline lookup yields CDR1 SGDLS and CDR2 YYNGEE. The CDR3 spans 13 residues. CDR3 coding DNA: TGTGCCAGCAGCGTCGAAGAAGGGGATGGCTACACCTTC. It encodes CASSVEEGDGYTF.

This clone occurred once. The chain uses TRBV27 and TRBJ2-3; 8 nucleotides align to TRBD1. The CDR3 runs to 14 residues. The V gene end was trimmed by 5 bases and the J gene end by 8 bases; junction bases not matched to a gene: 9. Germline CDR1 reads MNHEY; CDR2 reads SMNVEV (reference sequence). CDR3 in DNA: TGTGCCAGCAGTACTCAGGGGGCGCGGGGTACGCAGTATTTT. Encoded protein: CASSTQGARGTQYF.

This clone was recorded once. CDR3 protein: CATRDCGERAEAFF. CDR3 sequence (DNA): TGTGCCACCAGAGACTGCGGGGAACGGGCTGAAGCTTTCTTT. The rearrangement links TRBV24-1 to TRBJ1-1; no clear D gene. Germline-derived CDR1 and CDR2 are KGHDR and SFDVKD. The CDR3 has 14 amino acids. V lost 7 bases and J 6 bases, leaving 17 bases between the germline ends.

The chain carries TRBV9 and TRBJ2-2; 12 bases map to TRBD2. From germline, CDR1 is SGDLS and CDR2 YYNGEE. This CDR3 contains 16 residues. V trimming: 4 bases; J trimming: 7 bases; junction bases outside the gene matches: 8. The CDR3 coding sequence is TGTGCCAGCAGCCTCCTAGCGGGGGGGCTTGACGGGGAGCTGTTTTTT. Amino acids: CASSLLAGGLDGELFF.

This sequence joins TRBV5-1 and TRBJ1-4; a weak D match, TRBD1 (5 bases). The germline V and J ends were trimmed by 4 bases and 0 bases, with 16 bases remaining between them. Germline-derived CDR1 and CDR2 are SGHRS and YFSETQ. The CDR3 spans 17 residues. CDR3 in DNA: TGCGCCAGCAGCCTCACCCCGGCGGGGGCAACTAATGAAAAACTGTTTTTT. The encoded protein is CASSLTPAGATNEKLFF.

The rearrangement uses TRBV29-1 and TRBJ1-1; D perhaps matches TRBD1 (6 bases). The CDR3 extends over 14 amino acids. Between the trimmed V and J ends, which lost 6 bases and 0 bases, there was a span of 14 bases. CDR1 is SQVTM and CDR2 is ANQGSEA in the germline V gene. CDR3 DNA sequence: TGCAGCGTACGCCGAACAGGGATGAACACTGAAGCTTTCTTT. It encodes CSVRRTGMNTEAFF.

The CDR3 DNA reads TGCAGCGTAACTACAGGGCAAGACGGCTACACCTTC. This encodes CSVTTGQDGYTF. The chain is built from TRBV29-1 and TRBJ1-2; the D gene is possibly TRBD1 (6 bases). The V gene lost 6 bases and the J gene lost 8 bases, with 16 bases spanning the gap. Germline CDR1 and CDR2: SQVTM and ANQGSEA. This CDR3 is 12 amino acids long.

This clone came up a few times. The CDR3 DNA reads as TGTGCCAGCAGCGTAGGACAGAATACTATCCCGGGACTAGCGGCACCCTCCTACGAGCAGTACTTC. Protein: CASSVGQNTIPGLAAPSYEQYF. The rearrangement links TRBV9 to TRBJ2-7; TRBD2 matches 11 bases. The J segment lost 0 bases and the V segment lost 0 bases, leaving 20 bases of the junction unmatched. Germline V gene lookup returns CDR1 SGDLS and CDR2 YYNGEE. CDR3 size: 22 residues.

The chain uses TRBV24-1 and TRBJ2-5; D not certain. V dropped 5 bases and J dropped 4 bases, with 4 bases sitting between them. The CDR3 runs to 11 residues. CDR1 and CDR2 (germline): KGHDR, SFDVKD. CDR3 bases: TGTGCCACCAGTGCCGGAGAGACCCAGTACTTC. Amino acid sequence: CATSAGETQYF.

CDR3 sequence: CASSSGTGGNQPQHF. CDR3 DNA: TGTGCCAGCAGTTCCGGGACAGGAGGCAATCAGCCCCAGCATTTT. V gene TRBV6-2 or TRBV6-3 combines with J gene TRBJ1-5, with 8 bases aligning to TRBD1. V lost 4 bases, J lost 2 bases, and 4 bases stayed unmatched. Germline CDR1 and CDR2: MNHEY and SVGEGT. The CDR3 covers 15 residues.

The CDR3: CATSDTRSYNEQFF. The CDR3 DNA reads as TGTGCCACCTCGGACACTCGCTCCTACAATGAGCAGTTCTTC. This chain links TRBV19 with TRBJ2-1; D perhaps matches TRBD1 (5 bases). CDR1 and CDR2 (germline): LNHDA, SQIVND (reference sequence). V lost 10 bases, J lost 0 bases, and 13 bases lay in between. This CDR3 contains 14 residues.

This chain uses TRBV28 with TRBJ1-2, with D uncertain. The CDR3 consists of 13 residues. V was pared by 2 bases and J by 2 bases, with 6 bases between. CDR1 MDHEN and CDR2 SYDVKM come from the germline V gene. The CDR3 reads CASSLLGNYGYTF. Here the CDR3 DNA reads TGTGCCAGCAGTTTACTAGGAAACTATGGCTACACCTTC.

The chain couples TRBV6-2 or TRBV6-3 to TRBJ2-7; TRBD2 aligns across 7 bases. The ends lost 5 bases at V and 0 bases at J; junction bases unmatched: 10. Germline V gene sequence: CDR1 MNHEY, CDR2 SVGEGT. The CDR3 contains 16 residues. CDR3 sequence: CASSLLASGSSYEQYF. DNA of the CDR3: TGTGCCAGCAGTCTACTAGCGTCTGGATCCTCCTACGAGCAGTACTTC.

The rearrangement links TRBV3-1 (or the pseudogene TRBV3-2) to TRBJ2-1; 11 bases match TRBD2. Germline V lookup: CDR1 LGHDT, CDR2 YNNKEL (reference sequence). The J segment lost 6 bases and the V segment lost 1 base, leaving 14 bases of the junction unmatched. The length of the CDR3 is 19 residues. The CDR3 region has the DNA TGTGCCAGCAGCCAAGTCGCGTTCTCCGATAGCGGGGGGGCCAATGAGCAGTTCTTC. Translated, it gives CASSQVAFSDSGGANEQFF.

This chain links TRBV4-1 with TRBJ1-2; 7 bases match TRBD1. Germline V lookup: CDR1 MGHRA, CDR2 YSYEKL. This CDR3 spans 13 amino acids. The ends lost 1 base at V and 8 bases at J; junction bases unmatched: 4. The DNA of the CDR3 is TGCGCCAGCAGCCAAGGGGACAGACTCGGCTACACCTTC. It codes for CASSQGDRLGYTF.

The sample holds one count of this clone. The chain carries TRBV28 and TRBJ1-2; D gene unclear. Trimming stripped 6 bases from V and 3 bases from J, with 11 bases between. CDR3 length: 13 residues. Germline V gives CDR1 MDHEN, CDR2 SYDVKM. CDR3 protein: CASRLQRDYGYTF. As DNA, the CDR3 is TGTGCCAGCAGACTACAGAGGGACTATGGCTACACCTTC.

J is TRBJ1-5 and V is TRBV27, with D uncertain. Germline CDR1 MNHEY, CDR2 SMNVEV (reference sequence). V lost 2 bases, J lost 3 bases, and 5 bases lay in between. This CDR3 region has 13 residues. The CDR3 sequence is CASSLEPNQPQHF. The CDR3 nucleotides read TGTGCCAGCAGTTTAGAGCCCAATCAGCCCCAGCATTTT.

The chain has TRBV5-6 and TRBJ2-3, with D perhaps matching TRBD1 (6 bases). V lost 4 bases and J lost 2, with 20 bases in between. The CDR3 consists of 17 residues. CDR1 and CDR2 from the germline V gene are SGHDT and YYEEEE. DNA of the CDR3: TGTGCCAGCAGCCTCAGCTATTCGGACAGCCTCACAGATACGCAGTATTTT. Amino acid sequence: CASSLSYSDSLTDTQYF.

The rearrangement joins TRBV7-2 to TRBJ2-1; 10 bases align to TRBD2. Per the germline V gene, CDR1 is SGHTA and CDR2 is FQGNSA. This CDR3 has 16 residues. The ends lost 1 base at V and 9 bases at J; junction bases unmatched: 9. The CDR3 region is CASSLGERGGLGEQFF. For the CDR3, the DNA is TGTGCCAGCAGCTTAGGTGAGCGGGGGGGCCTCGGTGAGCAGTTCTTC.

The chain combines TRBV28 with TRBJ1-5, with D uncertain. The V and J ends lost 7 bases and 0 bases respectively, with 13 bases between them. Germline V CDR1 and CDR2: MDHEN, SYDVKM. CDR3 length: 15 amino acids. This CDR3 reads CASMRVSNSNQPQHF. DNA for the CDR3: TGTGCCAGCATGAGGGTGTCGAATAGCAATCAGCCCCAGCATTTT.

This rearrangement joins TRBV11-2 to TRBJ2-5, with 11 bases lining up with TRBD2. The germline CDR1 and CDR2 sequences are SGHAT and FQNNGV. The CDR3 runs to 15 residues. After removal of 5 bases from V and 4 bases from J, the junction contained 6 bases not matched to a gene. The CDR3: CASSGSGGALETQYF. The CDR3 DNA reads TGTGCCAGCAGCGGTAGCGGGGGGGCCTTAGAGACCCAGTACTTC.

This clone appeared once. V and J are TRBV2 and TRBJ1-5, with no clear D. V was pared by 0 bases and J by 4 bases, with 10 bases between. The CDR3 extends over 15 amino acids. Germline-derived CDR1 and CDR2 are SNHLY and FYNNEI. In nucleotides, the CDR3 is TGTGCCAGCAGTGAAGCACAGAGACCTAATCAGCCCCAGCATTTT. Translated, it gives CASSEAQRPNQPQHF.

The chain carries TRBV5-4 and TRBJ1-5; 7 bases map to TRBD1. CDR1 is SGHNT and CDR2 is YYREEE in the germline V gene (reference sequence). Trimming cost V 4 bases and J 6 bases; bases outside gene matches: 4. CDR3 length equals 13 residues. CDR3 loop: CASSLDRAQPQHF. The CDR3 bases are TGTGCCAGCAGCCTCGACAGGGCTCAGCCCCAGCATTTT.

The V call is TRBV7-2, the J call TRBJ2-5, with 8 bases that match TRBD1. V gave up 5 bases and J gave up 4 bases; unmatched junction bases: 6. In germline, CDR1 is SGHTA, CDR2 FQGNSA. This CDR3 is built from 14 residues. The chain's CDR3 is CASSAYRGRETQYF. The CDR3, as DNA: TGTGCCAGCAGCGCATACAGGGGGAGAGAGACCCAGTACTTC.